These T cell receptor beta chains were read from a single sample in a study of T-cell reconstitution after alpha-beta-depleted transplantation in children. TCRdb reprocessed the PCR reads via MiXCR and lists one record per CDR3 protein. Among approximately 1,000,000 distinct CDR3 sequences, about 29% were seen once, and the ten largest hold over 25%. The sample was PBMCs, mostly from graft donor cells, taken 360 days after TCRalphabeta/CD19-depleted stem cell transplant. The receptors originated from a boy under two years old who had a stem cell transplant for SCID, so the T cells may come from the graft donor. CDR3s include the opening cysteine and the closing phenylalanine or tryptophan.

cdr3_aa	v_call	j_call
CSVGAGGYYEQYF	TRBV20-1	TRBJ2-7
CASSKNPAGTSYEQYF	TRBV6-1	TRBJ2-7
CASSSLPSGGATGELFF	TRBV6-5	TRBJ2-2
CASGGERDYTDTQYF	TRBV12-3/TRBV12-4	TRBJ2-3
CASSYSFPTAVYVAGELFF	TRBV6-2/TRBV6-3	TRBJ2-2
CASSATWGAREKLFF	TRBV7-9	TRBJ1-4
CASSAGVGEYF	TRBV5-6	TRBJ2-7
CAWSLGLGNEQFF	TRBV30	TRBJ2-1
CSVVGRLYTEAFF	TRBV29-1	TRBJ1-1
CASSRDRSLEAFF	TRBV4-1	TRBJ1-1
CASTAGGSTETQYF	TRBV12-3/TRBV12-4	TRBJ2-5
CASSYRTRNTGELFF	TRBV6-5	TRBJ2-2
CASAGPLSATQYF	TRBV10-2	TRBJ2-3
CSAEGGRNSPLHF	TRBV20-1	TRBJ1-6
CATSALGGELFF	TRBV15	TRBJ2-2
CASSEGLNTEAFF	TRBV10-1	TRBJ1-1
CASSYDLSRSYEQYF	TRBV6-5	TRBJ2-7
CASSFSGHFNEQFF	TRBV5-6	TRBJ2-1
CASSPLGQKETQYF	TRBV18	TRBJ2-5
CASSQPGATNEKLFF	TRBV4-1	TRBJ1-4
CSALNDRWEFF	TRBV20-1	TRBJ2-1
CASSQETRPLFSTDTQYF	TRBV4-2	TRBJ2-3
CASSPQGLADTQYF	TRBV12-3/TRBV12-4	TRBJ2-3
CASSLRGSLTYEQYF	TRBV5-1	TRBJ2-7